This passage covers 16 T cell receptor beta chains from one sample sequenced in a study of shared clonotypes between healthy human individuals. Using immunoSEQ multiplex PCR, the repertoire was profiled, and TCRdb retains in-frame clones only, with some absent. This sample has millions of clones, with 90% to 95% found just once. Sequenced material: naive CD4+ T cells sorted from blood. The subset was: CD45RA+ positively selected. The origin of the receptors is a man between 18 and 29 years old in good health.

This clone was seen a handful of times. The rearrangement joins TRBV5-7 to TRBJ1-1; D remains ambiguous. TRBV5-7 is annotated as an ORF whose role is uncertain. Trimming shortened V by 0 bases and J by 11 bases, and 11 bases separated the two germline ends. CDR3 length equals 12 residues. The CDR3 DNA reads as TGTGCCAGCAGCTTGGGGGAGGAGATTGCTTTCTTT. Protein product: CASSLGEEIAFF.

For the CDR3, the DNA is TGTGCCATCAGTGGGACAGGGCCTTCGTTGGGGAGTTACGAGCAGTACTTC. Translation: CAISGTGPSLGSYEQYF. The chain uses TRBV10-3 and TRBJ2-7, with 8 bases identical to TRBD1. V dropped 4 bases and J dropped 4; count of bases not matched to a gene: 15. The CDR3 extends over 17 amino acids. Germline assignment: CDR1 ENHRY and CDR2 SYGVKD.

The rearrangement joins TRBV23-1 to TRBJ1-1, with a tentative D call TRBD1 (5 bases). TRBV23-1 is treated as an ORF (open reading frame) with a function not yet certain. Trimming cost V 6 bases and J 4 bases, with 12 bases left between them. CDR3 size: 13 residues. CDR3 in DNA: TGCGCCAGCAGCCCGCCAGGGACCACTGAAGCTTTCTTT. Protein: CASSPPGTTEAFF.

V usage is TRBV5-1 and J usage is TRBJ1-2; 7 bases are shared with TRBD1. The length of the CDR3 is 14 residues. Germline V CDR1 and CDR2: SGHRS, YFSETQ. J gave up 5 bases and V 4 bases, and 8 bases lay outside the gene matches. The DNA for the CDR3 is TGCGCCAGCAGCATCGGACAGGCCGGATATGGCTACACCTTC. It translates to CASSIGQAGYGYTF. Using reference TRBV5-1 and TRBJ1-2 for the parts outside the CDR3, the full variable domain is KAGVTQTPRYLIKTRGQQVTLSCSPISGHRSVSWYQQTPGQGLQFLFEYFSETQRNKGNFPGRFSGRQFSNSRSEMNVSTLELGDSALYLCASSIGQAGYGYTFGSGTRLTVV.

The rearrangement links TRBV9 to TRBJ1-2; D call uncertain. Germline loops: CDR1 SGDLS, CDR2 YYNGEE. Trimming removed 0 bases at V and 8 bases at J, with 5 bases between. The CDR3 extends over 11 amino acids. The CDR3 region is CASSVGWGYTF. The CDR3 DNA follows: TGTGCCAGCAGCGTAGGTTGGGGCTACACCTTC.

The chain recombines TRBV7-2 with TRBJ2-1, with D tentatively TRBD1 (6 bases). CDR1 SGHTA and CDR2 FQGNSA come from the germline V gene. Trimming stripped 4 bases from V and 1 base from J, with 14 bases between. The CDR3 spans 16 residues. The CDR3 here is CASSSVGASSYNEQFF. The CDR3 DNA reads as TGTGCCAGCAGCTCCGTGGGGGCCTCTTCCTACAATGAGCAGTTCTTC.

The V and J genes are TRBV5-4 and TRBJ1-5; no definite D call. This CDR3 has 13 residues. Germline values: CDR1 SGHNT, CDR2 YYREEE (reference sequence). Trimming cost V 3 bases and J 4 bases, with 8 bases left between them. The DNA of the CDR3 is TGTGCCAGCAGCTCGTCCGGGAATCAGCCCCAGCATTTT. Residues: CASSSSGNQPQHF.

The chain recombines TRBV2 with TRBJ2-7; 13 nucleotides match TRBD2. Germline CDR1 reads SNHLY; CDR2 reads FYNNEI. The CDR3 totals 15 residues. V trimming: 7 bases; J trimming: 3 bases; junction bases outside the gene matches: 6. CDR3 amino acids: CASTRLAGGSYEQYF. The CDR3 DNA reads TGTGCCAGCACAAGACTAGCGGGGGGCAGCTACGAGCAGTACTTC.

The gene calls are TRBV5-4 and TRBJ2-7; TRBD1 aligns across 11 bases. The CDR3 has 14 residues. The J segment lost 2 bases and the V segment lost 4 bases, leaving 2 bases of the junction unmatched. The V gene's germline CDR1 is SGHNT and CDR2 YYREEE (reference sequence). The CDR3 DNA reads TGTGCCAGCAGCCGGACAGGGGGCACCTACGAGCAGTACTTC. Its protein product is CASSRTGGTYEQYF.

The gene calls are TRBV7-9 and TRBJ2-7, with 10 nucleotides matching TRBD2. Germline CDR1 and CDR2: SEHNR and FQNEAQ (reference sequence). This CDR3 is 15 amino acids long. J lost 4 bases, V lost 5 bases, and 8 bases had no gene match. The DNA for the CDR3 is TGTGCCAGCAGCCCCCCCAGCGGGAGGGGGTACGAGCAGTACTTC. This sequence encodes CASSPPSGRGYEQYF.

The chain carries TRBV15 and TRBJ2-7; D is possibly TRBD2 (7 bases). The CDR3 has 13 amino acids. V dropped 4 bases and J dropped 3 bases, with 10 bases sitting between them. From germline, CDR1 is LNHNV and CDR2 YYDKDF (reference sequence). CDR3 sequence: CATSKGGHYEQYF. The CDR3 coding sequence is TGTGCCACCAGCAAGGGGGGGCACTACGAGCAGTACTTC.

The sample holds a few counts of this clone. J is TRBJ1-4 and V is TRBV5-1; tentatively, D is TRBD1 (5 bases). The CDR3 sequence is 13 residues long. CDR1 is SGHRS, CDR2 YFSETQ, per germline. V was trimmed by 3 bases and J by 3 bases, leaving 6 bases between them. CDR3 in DNA: TGCGCCAGCAGCTACAGGCCTAATGAAAAACTGTTTTTT. Its protein is CASSYRPNEKLFF. Full variable domain (rest looked up from reference TRBV5-1 and TRBJ1-4): KAGVTQTPRYLIKTRGQQVTLSCSPISGHRSVSWYQQTPGQGLQFLFEYFSETQRNKGNFPGRFSGRQFSNSRSEMNVSTLELGDSALYLCASSYRPNEKLFFGSGTQLSVL.

CDR3 sequence (DNA): TGTGCCAGTAGTATATTGCCCCATACAAGAGAGGGGTCGTGGAAAAATTCACCCCTCCACTTT. Translating it yields CASSILPHTREGSWKNSPLHF. The chain links TRBV19 to TRBJ1-6; D perhaps matches TRBD1 (5 bases). The CDR3 consists of 21 residues. Germline assignment: CDR1 LNHDA and CDR2 SQIVND (reference sequence). Trimming shortened V by 2 bases and J by 7 bases, and 30 bases separated the two germline ends. Complete variable domain (other parts from reference TRBV19 and TRBJ1-6): DGGITQSPKYLFRKEGQNVTLSCEQNLNHDAMYWYRQDPGQGLRLIYYSQIVNDFQKGDIAEGYSVSREKKESFPLTVTSAQKNPTAFYLCASSILPHTREGSWKNSPLHFGNGTRLTVT.

CDR3 region: CASSSTGGYGEKLFF. In DNA form, the CDR3 reads TGCGCCAGCAGCTCAACAGGGGGCTATGGTGAAAAACTGTTTTTT. The chain couples TRBV5-1 to TRBJ1-4, with 9 bases identical to TRBD1. The germline V gene has CDR1 SGHRS and CDR2 YFSETQ. The CDR3 runs to 15 residues. J was trimmed by 7 bases and V by 3 bases; bases with no gene match: 7.

CDR3 residues: CAWSSGGDDGYTF. DNA for the CDR3: TGTGCCTGGAGTTCCGGGGGCGATGATGGCTACACCTTC. This chain connects TRBV30 to TRBJ1-2; TRBD1 is a possible D gene (6 bases). CDR1 GTSNPN and CDR2 SVGIG come from the germline V gene (reference sequence). V lost 2 bases to trimming and J lost 6 bases, with 13 bases between them. The CDR3 is 13 residues long.

This rearrangement joins TRBV6-1 to TRBJ1-2; 8 nucleotides align to TRBD1. With V trimmed by 2 bases and J by 4 bases, 6 bases remained unmatched. The CDR3 consists of 15 residues. The germline CDR1 and CDR2 sequences are MNHNS and SASEGT. The CDR3 bases are TGTGCCAGCAGTGAACAGACAGGGGTCACCTATGGCTACACCTTC. Encoded protein: CASSEQTGVTYGYTF.